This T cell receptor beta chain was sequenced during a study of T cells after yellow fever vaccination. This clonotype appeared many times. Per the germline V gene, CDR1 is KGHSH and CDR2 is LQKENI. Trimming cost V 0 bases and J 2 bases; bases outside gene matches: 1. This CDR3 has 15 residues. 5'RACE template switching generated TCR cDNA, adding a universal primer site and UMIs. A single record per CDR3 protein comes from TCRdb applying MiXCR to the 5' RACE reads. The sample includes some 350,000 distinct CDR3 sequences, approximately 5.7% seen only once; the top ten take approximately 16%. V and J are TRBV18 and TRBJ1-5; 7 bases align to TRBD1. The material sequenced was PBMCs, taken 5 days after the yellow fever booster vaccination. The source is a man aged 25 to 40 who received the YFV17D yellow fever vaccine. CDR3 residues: CASSPPGTGNQPQHF. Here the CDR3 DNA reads TGTGCCAGCTCACCACCAGGGACAGGCAATCAGCCCCAGCATTTT.